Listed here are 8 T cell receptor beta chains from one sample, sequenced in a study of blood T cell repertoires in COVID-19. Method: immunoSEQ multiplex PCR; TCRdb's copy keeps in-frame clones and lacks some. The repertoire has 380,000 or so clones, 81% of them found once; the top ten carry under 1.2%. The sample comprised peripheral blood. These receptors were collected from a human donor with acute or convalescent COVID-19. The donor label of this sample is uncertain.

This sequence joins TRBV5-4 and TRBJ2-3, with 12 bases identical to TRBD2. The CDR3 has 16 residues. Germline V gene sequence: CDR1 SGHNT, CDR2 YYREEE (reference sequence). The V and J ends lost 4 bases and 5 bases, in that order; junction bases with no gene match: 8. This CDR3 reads CASSPIETSGRDTQYF. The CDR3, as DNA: TGTGCCAGCAGCCCTATTGAGACTAGCGGGAGAGATACGCAGTATTTT.

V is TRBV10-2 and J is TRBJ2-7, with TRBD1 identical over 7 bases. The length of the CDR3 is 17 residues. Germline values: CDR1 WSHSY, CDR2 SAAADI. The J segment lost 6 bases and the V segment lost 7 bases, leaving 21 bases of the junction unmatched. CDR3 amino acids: CASTPVGAVGRGSEQYF. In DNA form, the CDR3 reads TGCGCCAGCACTCCCGTGGGGGCCGTGGGCAGGGGGAGCGAGCAGTACTTC.

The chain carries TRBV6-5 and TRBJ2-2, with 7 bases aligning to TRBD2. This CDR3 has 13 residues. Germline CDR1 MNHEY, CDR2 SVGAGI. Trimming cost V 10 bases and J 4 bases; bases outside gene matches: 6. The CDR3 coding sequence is TGTGCCACGGACTTAGCGGGCACCGGGGAGCTGTTTTTT. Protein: CATDLAGTGELFF.

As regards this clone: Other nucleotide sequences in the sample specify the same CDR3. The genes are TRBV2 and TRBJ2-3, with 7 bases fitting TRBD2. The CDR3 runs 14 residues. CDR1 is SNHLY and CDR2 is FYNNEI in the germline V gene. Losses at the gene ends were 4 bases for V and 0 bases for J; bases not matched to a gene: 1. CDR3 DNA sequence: TGTGCCAGCAGTGTCGGGGGGAGCACAGATACGCAGTATTTT. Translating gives CASSVGGSTDTQYF.

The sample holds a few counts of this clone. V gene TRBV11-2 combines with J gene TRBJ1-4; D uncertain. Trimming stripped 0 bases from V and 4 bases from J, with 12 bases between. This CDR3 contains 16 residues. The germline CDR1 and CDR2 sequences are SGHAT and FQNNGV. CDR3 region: CASSLDRTSNNEKLFF. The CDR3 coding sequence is TGTGCCAGCAGCTTAGACCGGACTTCTAATAATGAAAAACTGTTTTTT.

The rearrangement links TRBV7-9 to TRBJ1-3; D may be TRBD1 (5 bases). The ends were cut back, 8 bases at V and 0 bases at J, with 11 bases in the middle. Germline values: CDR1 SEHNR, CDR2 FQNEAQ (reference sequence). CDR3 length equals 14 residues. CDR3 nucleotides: TGTGCCAGCGGGGGGGGTCGCTCTGGAAACACCATATATTTT. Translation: CASGGGRSGNTIYF.

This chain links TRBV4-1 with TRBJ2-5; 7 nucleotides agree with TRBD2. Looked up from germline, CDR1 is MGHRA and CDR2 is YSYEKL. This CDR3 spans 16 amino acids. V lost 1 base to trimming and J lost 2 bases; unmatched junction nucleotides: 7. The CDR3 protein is CASSQAPSGGQETQYF. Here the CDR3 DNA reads TGCGCCAGCAGCCAAGCTCCCTCGGGAGGACAAGAGACCCAGTACTTC.

CDR3 coding DNA: TGTGCCAGCAGTTTATCGGGGCCAAACTCCTACGAGCAGTACTTC. It encodes CASSLSGPNSYEQYF. The chain combines TRBV27 with TRBJ2-7, with D tentatively TRBD1 (5 bases). V was cut by 0 bases and J by 0 bases, with 9 bases left in between. Germline-derived CDR1 and CDR2 are MNHEY and SMNVEV (reference sequence). CDR3 length: 15 residues.